This T cell receptor (beta chain) was recovered during a study of cytomegalovirus exposure and HLA in healthy donors. In the study overall: A previous analysis identified approximately 120 million unique TCR beta sequences derived from around 200 million T cells. Genotyping showed roughly 86% of 398 donors falling in the Caucasian-associated ancestry cluster.

As to this clone: An end of the junction does not agree with germline; a read error may underlie this.

The PCR ran on 60 Vbeta and 13 Jbeta primers. Profiled with immunoSEQ multiplex PCR; TCRdb holds only in-frame clones, not every one. The sample comprises approximately 150,000 clones, approximately 80% of which are singletons, and roughly an eighth rests with the top ten. This TCR came from a woman in her thirties or forties in good health and CMV-seronegative. Sequenced: PBMCs.

CDR3 in amino acids: CSSSSPNRGSNYEQYF. The CDR3 region has the DNA TGTTCCAGCAGCTCGCCCAACAGGGGAAGTAACTACGAGCAGTACTTC. The rearrangement uses TRBV7-9 and TRBJ2-7; the match to TRBD1 covers 7 bases. Germline assignment: CDR1 SEHNR and CDR2 FQNEAQ (reference sequence). The CDR3 consists of 16 residues.